This T cell receptor beta chain was sequenced in a study of cytomegalovirus exposure and HLA in healthy donors. This clone was picked up a small number of times. Its antigen is currently unknown. The ends were cut back, 1 base at V and 1 base at J, with 16 bases in the middle. This CDR3 region has 17 residues. Germline-derived CDR1 and CDR2 are SGHTA and FQGNSA. PCR employed 60 Vbeta and 13 Jbeta primers. Libraries were prepared by immunoSEQ multiplex PCR; TCRdb keeps only in-frame clonotypes and omits some of them. The sample includes some 220,000 clones, 77% of them seen just once. Each donor was nominally healthy when sampled (though unrecorded immune exposures were likely). The study, taken as a whole, reports: Versus the approximately 720-donor mean, an Asian-associated ancestry cluster reportedly showed fewer N-insertions in a later analysis. Earlier findings revealed that most TCR beta V segments proved productive either about 87% or about 30% of the time.

Sequenced: PBMCs. The TCR comes from a woman aged 60-75 years in good health and CMV-seropositive. V gene TRBV7-2 combines with J gene TRBJ1-2; D remains ambiguous. The CDR3 sequence is CASSLVTRTTNNYGYTF. CDR3 nucleotides: TGTGCCAGCAGCTTAGTAACCCGAACTACAAATAACTATGGCTACACCTTC.